A selection of T cell receptor beta chains follows, all from one sample in a study of OX40 agonist ivuxolimab in advanced cancers. Sequencing was performed with immunoSEQ multiplex PCR; in TCRdb, only in-frame clones are kept and a portion is missing. The sample records approximately 25,000 clones, 75% to 90% being singletons. The sequencing here drew on CD4+ or CD8+ T cells sorted from blood, taken in a trial of the OX40 agonist ivuxolimab. These receptor sequences come from an adult with an advanced solid tumor such as melanoma, head and neck, liver or kidney cancer. Each CDR3 is given with its conserved first and last residue. The D gene is left open where the match is weak. Size values are once, few and many counts, or a class for expanded clones, and some rows have none.

v_call,j_call,clone_size,d_call,cdr3_nt,cdr3_aa
TRBV7-7,TRBJ2-3,-,-,TGTGCTAGCAGCCCTACTAGAACAGATACGCAGTATTTT,CASSPTRTDTQYF
TRBV4-2,TRBJ2-5,-,-,TGTGCCAGCAGCCAAGGTTGGGGGGCCGGCGAGACCCAGTACTTC,CASSQGWGAGETQYF
TRBV4-2,TRBJ2-1,-,-,TGTGCCAGCAGCCAAGATCCCCCCCTATCGGTGCTATATGATGAGCAGTTCTTC,CASSQDPPLSVLYDEQFF
TRBV7-6,TRBJ2-3,-,-,TGTGCCAGCAGCTCATCCGGAGGAGCCGATACGCAGTATTTT,CASSSSGGADTQYF
TRBV9,TRBJ2-1,-,TRBD2,TGTGCCAGCAGCGTAGTAGCGGGGGCGGTGGACGAGCAGTTCTTC,CASSVVAGAVDEQFF
TRBV9,TRBJ1-1,once,-,TGTGCCAGCAGCGAGGGGGGTACTGAAGCTTTCTTT,CASSEGGTEAFF
TRBV7-3,TRBJ2-7,once,-,TGTGCCAGCAGCTTGGCTGGGACACCCTACGAGCAGTACTTC,CASSLAGTPYEQYF
TRBV6-1,TRBJ2-5,once,-,TGTGCCAGCAGCCCACAGGGGGCGGGAGGAGAGACCCAGTACTTC,CASSPQGAGGETQYF
TRBV7-3,TRBJ1-1,-,-,TGTGCCAGCAGCCCTTACAGCTACACTGAAGCTTTCTTT,CASSPYSYTEAFF
TRBV6-6,TRBJ2-7,-,TRBD1,TGTGCCAGCAGCTCTGACAGGGAGACCTACGAGCAGTACTTC,CASSSDRETYEQYF
TRBV10-3,TRBJ2-1,once,-,TGTGCCATCGCGATAGCGGATAATGAGCAGTTCTTC,CAIAIADNEQFF
TRBV9,TRBJ1-1,-,-,TGTGCCAGCAGCGTAGCTACGGGAGGGAGTAACACTGAAGCTTTCTTT,CASSVATGGSNTEAFF
TRBV15,TRBJ2-7,-,TRBD1,TGTGCCACCAGCAGACCGGGACAGGGTGAGGACGAGCAGTACTTC,CATSRPGQGEDEQYF
TRBV4-2,TRBJ1-2,-,-,TGTGCCAGCAACCCCGAAACTTATCTAAACTATGGCTACACCTTC,CASNPETYLNYGYTF
TRBV19,TRBJ2-5,-,-,TGTGCCAGTAGTTGGGGCAGGGGCGGGGAGACCCAGTACTTC,CASSWGRGGETQYF
TRBV4-1,TRBJ2-1,once,-,TGCGCCAGCAGCCAAGGAACCGGGAGCTACAATGAGCAGTTCTTC,CASSQGTGSYNEQFF
TRBV6-1,TRBJ2-1,-,-,TGTGCCAGCAGTGCCTCCGGCGGCGGCGGGTACAATGAGCAGTTCTTC,CASSASGGGGYNEQFF
TRBV29-1,TRBJ2-5,-,-,TGCAGCGTTGAAGGGGAGGTTTGGGGAGAGACCCAGTACTTC,CSVEGEVWGETQYF
TRBV9,TRBJ2-1,-,-,TGTGCCAGCAGCGGTCTAGGAGAGCAGTTCTTC,CASSGLGEQFF
TRBV27,TRBJ2-1,-,TRBD1,TGTGCCAGCAGAGAGGGACAGAAGGGTGAGCAGTTCTTC,CASREGQKGEQFF
TRBV1,TRBJ1-1,once,-,TGCGCCAGCAGCCGGATGGAGAACACTGAAGCTTTCTTT,CASSRMENTEAFF
TRBV11-3,TRBJ2-7,-,TRBD1,TGTGCCAGCAGCTCCCGACAGGGATCAATCCACGAGCAGTACTTC,CASSSRQGSIHEQYF
TRBV19,TRBJ1-5,-,-,TGTGCCACCACCGCGGGGGGAAGTCTAAGCAATCAGCCCCAGCATTTT,CATTAGGSLSNQPQHF
TRBV4-2,TRBJ1-4,-,-,TGTGCCAGCAGCCAAGTCTCCGAGGAGGAAAAACTGTTTTTT,CASSQVSEEEKLFF
TRBV28,TRBJ2-1,-,TRBD2,TGTGCCAGCACCCCGGGACTAGCGGTCAATGAGCAGTTCTTC,CASTPGLAVNEQFF
TRBV5-1,TRBJ2-7,-,-,TGCGCCAGCAGGGAGGGATACGAGCAGTACTTC,CASREGYEQYF
TRBV27,TRBJ2-5,-,-,TGTGCCAGCAGTTCACGAGGAATCCAGTACTTC,CASSSRGIQYF
TRBV4-1,TRBJ2-1,-,-,TGCGCCAGCAGCCAAGACGCCTCCTACAATGAGCAGTTCTTC,CASSQDASYNEQFF
TRBV14,TRBJ2-1,-,-,TGTGCCAGCAGCCCCACTCGGAGACAGGGGAGGGATGAGCAGTTCTTC,CASSPTRRQGRDEQFF
TRBV5-4,TRBJ1-4,-,-,TGTGCCAGCAGCGGGGGGATGCAGGGAGAAAAACTGTTTTTT,CASSGGMQGEKLFF
TRBV7-6,TRBJ1-1,few,-,TGTGCCAGCACTAAGGGAACCCGGGACACTGAAGCTTTCTTT,CASTKGTRDTEAFF
TRBV19,TRBJ1-2,-,-,TGTGCCAGTAGTTGGGCAGACTATGGCTACACCTTC,CASSWADYGYTF
TRBV30,TRBJ2-7,-,-,TGTGCCTGGCAGGGCCTCTACGAGCAGTACTTC,CAWQGLYEQYF
TRBV10-2,TRBJ2-3,-,-,TGCGCCAGCAGTGACCCCCCCGGTACTAGCACAGATACGCAGTATTTT,CASSDPPGTSTDTQYF
TRBV9,TRBJ1-4,-,-,TGTGCCAGCAGCCAAGACGGAAGACCAGCATCAAACAATGAAAAACTGTTTTTT,CASSQDGRPASNNEKLFF
TRBV6-6,TRBJ2-3,-,-,TGTGCCAGCAGTCCGGGACTTCACACAGATACGCAGTATTTT,CASSPGLHTDTQYF